This paragraph reports one T cell receptor (beta chain). The antigen is undetermined. It may be a read error: a sequence one base away is much more abundant. TCR beta CDR3 regions were amplified from RNA transcripts. TCR CDR3 underwent first-round RT-PCR with the HTBI primer set. TCRdb re-called the multiplex PCR reads through MiXCR, storing one row per CDR3 protein. Among around 400,000 distinct CDR3 sequences listed, about 13% were seen once. The CDR3 has 11 amino acids. In germline, CDR1 is SQVTM, CDR2 ANQGSEA. This sample was taken from a study of T cells in Graves' hyperthyroidism and ophthalmopathy. Hyperthyroidism, newly diagnosed and lasting under 2 months, affected patients aged 18 to 65. Not enrolled were patients with uncontrolled infection, other autoimmune disease, pregnancy or lactation. Regarding the study as a whole: A 13 V-J signature model discriminated ophthalmopathy versus stable hyperthyroidism. Model-based prediction identified ophthalmopathy a median 6.5 months prior to its onset.

This sequence was found in a woman between 18 and 29 years old with Graves' hyperthyroidism. Sequencing was carried out using blood. This chain joins TRBV29-1 and TRBJ1-1, with D possibly matching TRBD1 (5 bases). The CDR3 loop is CSVVMDTEASF. The CDR3 bases are TGCAGCGTTGTGATGGACACTGAAGCTTCCTTT.